This T cell receptor beta chain was observed in a study of molecular identifiers for immune sequencing clone quantification. V was pared by 4 bases and J by 3 bases, with 13 bases between. The CDR3 runs 14 residues. CDR1 and CDR2 from the germline V gene are SGHRS and YFSETQ. This clonotype appeared many times. One entry per CDR3 protein results from TCRdb running MiXCR on the PCR reads. The repertoire holds just under 650,000 distinct CDR3 sequences, with roughly 21% as singletons. The sequencing sample was made of naive CD8+ T cells from blood, with Jurkat cell RNA spiked in. Subset specified: FACS-sorted CD8+CD4-CCR7+CD45RA+ naive T cells. The sequence was obtained from a human donor in good health. Some libraries in this study had Jurkat cell RNA spiked in. The chain joins TRBV5-1 to TRBJ1-1, with D perhaps TRBD1 (6 bases). The CDR3 DNA follows: TGCGCCAGCAGCGCACGGGACACAGACACTGAAGCTTTCTTT. This translates into CASSARDTDTEAFF. Using reference TRBV5-1 and TRBJ1-1 for the parts outside the CDR3, the full variable domain is KAGVTQTPRYLIKTRGQQVTLSCSPISGHRSVSWYQQTPGQGLQFLFEYFSETQRNKGNFPGRFSGRQFSNSRSEMNVSTLELGDSALYLCASSARDTDTEAFFGQGTRLTVV.